The next 11 T cell receptor beta chains were all read from a single sample in a study of T cells in Graves' hyperthyroidism and ophthalmopathy. RNA transcripts gave rise to amplified TCR beta CDR3 regions. The study used the HTBI primer set for a first-round RT-PCR of the TCR CDR3. TCRdb fed the multiplex PCR reads into MiXCR, producing one record per CDR3 protein. The sample includes under 400,000 distinct CDR3 sequences, roughly a fifth of them seen just once. The source material was blood. These receptor sequences come from a woman in her forties or fifties with Graves' hyperthyroidism.

V is TRBV5-1 and J is TRBJ1-2; TRBD1 agrees at 7 bases. The CDR3 totals 14 residues. The V segment lost 0 bases and the J segment 8 bases; nucleotides outside the gene matches: 7. Looked up from germline, CDR1 is SGHRS and CDR2 is YFSETQ. The CDR3 DNA sequence: TGCGCCAGCAGCTTGGCCCAGGGGGAGGACGGCTACACCTTC. Its translation is CASSLAQGEDGYTF.

This clonotype came up many times. The chain combines TRBV7-8 with TRBJ1-2; D is ambiguous. Trimming shortened V by 6 bases and J by 3 bases, and 8 bases separated the two germline ends. The CDR3 extends over 12 amino acids. Germline V gene sequence: CDR1 SGHVS, CDR2 FQNEAQ. In nucleotides, the CDR3 is TGTGCCAGCAGTAATATCGACTATGGCTACACCTTC. This sequence encodes CASSNIDYGYTF.

The sample holds a few counts of this clonotype. This sequence joins TRBV7-8 and TRBJ2-2; the D is unclear. The germline V and J ends were trimmed by 3 bases and 1 base, with 6 bases remaining between them. The V gene's germline CDR1 is SGHVS and CDR2 FQNEAQ. This CDR3 is built from 14 residues. The CDR3 here is CASSFGVNTGELFF. CDR3 in DNA: TGTGCCAGCAGCTTTGGGGTGAACACCGGGGAGCTGTTTTTT.

Ten or more counts support this clonotype. The gene calls are TRBV11-2 and TRBJ1-1; D uncertain. With 5 bases removed from V and 9 bases from J, the gap between germline ends came to 10 bases. This CDR3 has 11 residues. The germline gives CDR1 SGHAT, CDR2 FQNNGV. The CDR3 nucleotides read TGTGCCAGCAGCACCTCCTCGAAAGCTTTCTTT. It yields the protein CASSTSSKAFF.

Here the CDR3 reads CASSYPDRNTEAFF. The CDR3 nucleotides are TGTGCCAGCAGTTACCCCGACCGGAACACTGAAGCTTTCTTT. The chain joins TRBV6-2 or TRBV6-3 to TRBJ1-1; no clear D gene. V was cut by 2 bases and J by 1 base, with 8 bases left in between. The V gene's germline CDR1 is MNHEY and CDR2 SVGEGT. The CDR3 covers 14 residues.

This clonotype turned up a few times. V and J are TRBV3-1 and TRBJ2-5; 7 bases align to TRBD1. This CDR3 comprises 15 residues. With V trimmed by 4 bases and J by 4 bases, 9 bases remained unmatched. The germline CDR1 and CDR2 sequences are LGHDT and YNNKEL (reference sequence). The CDR3 sequence: CASSPGTGAVETQYF. The CDR3 DNA is TGTGCCAGCAGCCCAGGTACAGGGGCCGTAGAGACCCAGTACTTC.

Only a few counts were recorded for this clonotype. The rearrangement uses TRBV20-1 and TRBJ1-5, with TRBD1 matching 11 bases. V lost 6 bases to trimming and J lost 2 bases; unmatched junction nucleotides: 9. Germline-derived CDR1 and CDR2 are DFQATT and SNEGSKA (reference sequence). This CDR3 has 16 amino acids. CDR3 bases: TGCAGTGCCCCTGGACAGGGGGCGGTCGGCAATCAGCCCCAGCATTTT. Amino acid sequence: CSAPGQGAVGNQPQHF.

This clonotype was observed at least ten times. The gene calls are TRBV3-1 and TRBJ1-1; possible D gene TRBD1, 6 bases. This CDR3 has 16 amino acids. Between the trimmed V and J ends, which lost 1 base and 4 bases, there was a span of 16 bases. Germline values: CDR1 LGHDT, CDR2 YNNKEL (reference sequence). Here the CDR3 DNA reads TGTGCCAGCAGCCAAGGTAACAGGGCCCTGGGCACTGAAGCTTTCTTT. Translation: CASSQGNRALGTEAFF.

The V call is TRBV9, the J call TRBJ1-2, with D maybe TRBD1 (5 bases). The CDR3 is 15 amino acids. Trimming took 3 bases from V and 3 from J, leaving 15 bases between them. CDR1 and CDR2 from the germline V gene are SGDLS and YYNGEE. The CDR3 reads CASSALAGLDYGYTF. The CDR3 DNA reads as TGTGCCAGCAGCGCCTTAGCGGGGCTCGACTATGGCTACACCTTC.

This clonotype was observed a handful of times. The V and J genes are TRBV7-9 and TRBJ2-3; 7 bases are a match to TRBD2. This CDR3 comprises 17 residues. The J segment lost 0 bases and the V segment lost 1 base, leaving 7 bases of the junction unmatched. The germline V gene has CDR1 SEHNR and CDR2 FQNEAQ (reference sequence). This CDR3 reads CASSLGASGRSTDTQYF. DNA for the CDR3: TGTGCCAGCAGCTTAGGGGCTAGCGGTCGAAGCACAGATACGCAGTATTTT. Supplemented by reference TRBV7-9 and TRBJ2-3, the full variable domain reads DTGVSQNPRHKITKRGQNVTFRCDPISEHNRLYWYRQTLGQGPEFLTYFQNEAQLEKSRLLSDRFSAERPKGSFSTLEIQRTEQGDSAMYLCASSLGASGRSTDTQYFGPGTRLTVL.

This clonotype was counted at least ten times. The V and J genes are TRBV3-1 and TRBJ2-3; a weak D match, TRBD2 (6 bases). The CDR3 is 13 residues long. Germline assignment: CDR1 LGHDT and CDR2 YNNKEL (reference sequence). V dropped 5 bases and J dropped 7 bases, with 13 bases sitting between them. The CDR3 DNA reads as TGTGCCAGCAGCGGGGACTTATACCATACGCAGTATTTT. Translating it yields CASSGDLYHTQYF.